This is a list of T cell receptor beta chains from one sample in a study of Graves' ophthalmopathy and Graves' hyperthyroidism. From the multiplex PCR reads, TCRdb called clonotypes with MiXCR, one entry per CDR3 protein. The table has 200,000 to 250,000 distinct CDR3 sequences, about a fifth seen once. Specimen: peripheral blood. Source of these receptors: a woman in her forties or fifties with Graves' ophthalmopathy. The CDR3 runs from the conserved cysteine through the conserved F or W. Each record gives: clone size, CDR3 length, D gene, J gene, V gene, CDR3 protein, CDR3 DNA. A D gene is named only where the DNA matches it firmly. Some rows have no size entry. The others give once, few or many, or a class for an expanded clone.

>few|12|-|TRBJ2-2|TRBV29-1
CSVASNTGELFF
TGCAGCGTTGCCTCGAACACCGGGGAGCTGTTTTTT
>-|14|TRBD1|TRBJ2-4|TRBV20-1
CSARQPGGEDIQYF
TGCAGTGCTCGTCAACCAGGGGGCGAGGACATTCAGTACTTC
>many|12|-|TRBJ2-5|TRBV18
CASSPQGETQYF
TGTGCCAGCAGTCCCCAAGGAGAGACCCAGTACTTC
>-|14|-|TRBJ1-5|TRBV27
CASSPRRFFQPQHF
TGTGCCAGCAGCCCCCGAAGGTTTTTCCAGCCCCAGCATTTT
>-|14|-|TRBJ2-7|TRBV6-1
CASRVVSSSYEQYF
TGTGCCAGCAGGGTAGTTTCGAGCTCCTACGAGCAGTACTTC
>many|15|TRBD2|TRBJ2-7|TRBV6-5
CASSYSLAGVPEQYF
TGTGCCAGCAGCTACTCACTAGCGGGAGTTCCCGAGCAGTACTTC
>many|14|-|TRBJ1-1|TRBV6-1
CASRRSGRNTEAFF
TGTGCCAGTCGTAGGTCAGGAAGGAACACTGAAGCTTTCTTT
>many|15|-|TRBJ2-5|TRBV7-8
CASSLETRARETQYF
TGTGCCAGCAGCTTAGAAACGCGAGCCCGCGAGACCCAGTACTTC
>-|14|-|TRBJ2-2|TRBV6-1
CASSDHRAGGELFF
TGTGCCAGCAGTGATCACAGGGCGGGCGGGGAGCTGTTTTTT
>-|14|-|TRBJ1-1|TRBV19
CASSICLRNTEAFF
TGTGCCAGTAGTATTTGCCTGAGAAACACTGAAGCCTTCTTT
>many|12|-|TRBJ2-5|TRBV2
CASRRDGETQYF
TGTGCCAGCCGCCGGGACGGGGAGACCCAGTACTTC
>many|13|-|TRBJ2-4|TRBV6-4
CASSESILYIQYF
TGTGCCAGCAGTGAATCTATACTATACATTCAGTACTTC
>-|13|-|TRBJ2-5|TRBV5-1
CASSPVKGETQYF
TGCGCCAGCAGCCCGGTTAAGGGGGAGACCCAGTACTTC
>many|15|-|TRBJ2-7|TRBV27
CASSQNRRQIYEQYF
TGTGCCAGCAGCCAAAACCGACGCCAGATTTACGAGCAGTACTTC
>-|13|-|TRBJ2-7|TRBV6-1
CASTRGSAYEQYF
TGTGCCAGCACCCGAGGGAGTGCCTACGAGCAGTACTTC
>-|13|-|TRBJ1-1|TRBV12-3/TRBV12-4
CASSKTVYTEAFF
TGTGCCAGCAGTAAGACAGTCTACACTGAAGCTTTCTTT
>many|15|-|TRBJ1-1|TRBV5-1
CASSPRGQSDTEAFF
TGCGCCAGCAGCCCTCGGGGCCAGTCGGACACTGAAGCTTTCTTT
>-|14|-|TRBJ1-1|TRBV3-1
CASSQNSLSNEAFF
TGTGCCAGCAGCCAAAATTCGTTGAGCAATGAAGCTTTCTTT
>many|15|-|TRBJ2-5|TRBV7-6
CASGTEGRIGETQYF
TGTGCCAGCGGAACAGAGGGTAGAATAGGGGAGACCCAGTACTTC
>many|14|-|TRBJ1-2|TRBV10-3
CAISESANGYGYTF
TGTGCCATCAGTGAGTCGGCGAACGGCTATGGCTACACCTTC
>many|14|TRBD1|TRBJ2-7|TRBV12-3/TRBV12-4
CASRVRTGPFEQYF
TGTGCCAGCAGGGTTAGGACAGGGCCCTTCGAGCAGTACTTC
>many|11|-|TRBJ2-5|TRBV20-1
CSAGSQETQYF
TGCAGTGCTGGTTCACAAGAGACCCAGTACTTC
>many|15|TRBD1|TRBJ1-6|TRBV20-1
CSAMDRASYNSPLHF
TGCAGTGCCATGGACAGGGCCTCCTATAATTCACCCCTCCACTTT
>many|18|-|TRBJ1-3|TRBV2
CASSDADTTINSGNTIYF
TGTGCCAGCAGTGATGCGGACACAACAATTAACTCTGGAAACACCATATATTTT
>many|14|-|TRBJ2-5|TRBV29-1
CSAELGGVQETQYF
TGCAGCGCCGAGCTTGGTGGGGTCCAAGAGACCCAGTACTTC
>many|15|-|TRBJ2-5|TRBV20-1
CSAWPQTVIQETQYF
TGCAGTGCGTGGCCCCAGACAGTTATACAAGAGACCCAGTACTTC
>few|15|TRBD1|TRBJ1-1|TRBV5-1
CASSYSGGTPTEAFF
TGCGCCAGCAGCTATTCAGGGGGCACACCAACTGAAGCTTTCTTT
>-|17|TRBD1|TRBJ2-5|TRBV10-3
CAISEVDRALNQETQYF
TGTGCCATCAGTGAGGTTGACAGGGCCCTAAACCAAGAGACCCAGTACTTC
>few|13|-|TRBJ2-5|TRBV7-2
CASRLGGRETQYF
TGTGCCAGCCGATTGGGGGGCAGGGAGACCCAGTACTTC
>many|17|-|TRBJ1-1|TRBV7-6
CASSLAGGSEMNTEAFF
TGTGCCAGCAGCTTAGCTGGAGGAAGCGAGATGAACACTGAAGCTTTCTTT
>many|16|TRBD2|TRBJ2-2|TRBV27
CASSHLRGRSTGELFF
TGTGCCAGCAGTCACCTGCGGGGGAGATCCACCGGGGAGCTGTTTTTT
>-|17|TRBD2|TRBJ2-5|TRBV19
CASSIFWRGVFSETQYF
TGTGCCAGTAGTATTTTTTGGCGGGGGGTCTTTTCAGAGACCCAGTACTTC
>many|15|-|TRBJ2-7|TRBV18
CASSLGTQSSYEQYF
TGTGCCAGCTCACTTGGCACACAGAGCTCCTACGAGCAGTACTTC
>-|15|TRBD2|TRBJ2-3|TRBV30
CAWSHILAGGQGQYF
TGTGCCTGGAGTCACATACTAGCGGGAGGGCAGGGGCAGTATTTT
>many|14|-|TRBJ1-5|TRBV24-1
CATSDSYRDSAQHF
TGTGCCACCAGTGATTCTTACAGGGATAGTGCCCAGCATTTT
>once|20|TRBD2|TRBJ2-2|TRBV3-1
CASSQDFPPSGRVYTGELFF
TGTGCCAGCAGCCAAGATTTCCCCCCTAGCGGGAGAGTGTACACCGGGGAGCTGTTTTTT
>many|14|-|TRBJ1-1|TRBV11-2
CASSFSIRSAEAFF
TGTGCCAGCAGCTTTAGCATCCGGAGCGCAGAAGCTTTCTTT
>many|16|TRBD2|TRBJ2-7|TRBV20-1
CSARVPGLARPREQYF
TGCAGTGCTAGAGTGCCCGGACTAGCCCGCCCGCGCGAGCAGTACTTC
>-|14|-|TRBJ2-5|TRBV12-3/TRBV12-4
CASSSGGWQETQYF
TGTGCCAGCAGTTCAGGGGGGTGGCAAGAGACCCAGTACTTC
>-|13|-|TRBJ1-2|TRBV6-1
CASSPGADYGYTF
TGTGCCAGCAGTCCAGGGGCTGACTATGGCTACACCTTC